The next 25 T cell receptor beta chains were all read from a single sample in a study of T-cell memory formation after mild COVID-19. TCRdb reanalysed the 5' RACE reads using MiXCR and keeps one entry per CDR3 protein. The repertoire holds around 400,000 distinct CDR3 sequences, approximately 25% seen once, with about 8.7% in the top ten. Sequenced input: PBMCs or a T cell subset sorted from them (not recorded which). The source is an adult woman who had mild COVID-19 (a few samples of this study predate the infection). Cell type and time point are not known.

The CDR3 region is CASSPTRTSGTTDTQYF. In DNA, the CDR3 is TGTGCCAGCAGTCCTACGAGGACTAGCGGGACCACAGATACGCAGTATTTT. This chain joins TRBV12-3 or TRBV12-4 and TRBJ2-3; TRBD2 aligns across 12 bases. V lost 5 bases to trimming and J lost 2 bases; unmatched junction nucleotides: 8. This CDR3 is built from 17 residues.

This clonotype was counted between two and nine times. The V gene is TRBV5-1, the J gene TRBJ2-7; D might be TRBD1 (5 bases). V lost 4 bases and J 3 bases, leaving 14 bases between the germline ends. Per the germline V gene, CDR1 is SGHRS and CDR2 is YFSETQ. The CDR3 consists of 14 residues. For the CDR3, the DNA is TGCGCCAGCAGCCAACCCGGCAGGGACTACGAGCAGTACTTC. Amino acids: CASSQPGRDYEQYF.

The chain has TRBV5-1 and TRBJ2-7, with 8 bases fitting TRBD1. V was pared by 4 bases and J by 6 bases, with 3 bases of the junction left unmatched. The germline V gene has CDR1 SGHRS and CDR2 YFSETQ. This CDR3 comprises 12 residues. CDR3 coding DNA: TGCGCCAGCAGCCAAGGACAGGGCGAGCAGTACTTC. It codes for CASSQGQGEQYF.

This clonotype was detected a few times. The V and J genes are TRBV7-8 and TRBJ2-2; D remains ambiguous. The CDR3 spans 16 residues. V lost 3 bases, J lost 7 bases, and 18 bases lay in between. Germline V gives CDR1 SGHVS, CDR2 FQNEAQ. As DNA, the CDR3 is TGTGCCAGCAGCTTTACCCGGGCCCCACGCATCGGGGAGCTGTTTTTT. Its protein product is CASSFTRAPRIGELFF.

This clonotype occurred a few times. The chain links TRBV24-1 to TRBJ2-5; D is unclear. V was trimmed by 0 bases and J by 5 bases, leaving 6 bases between them. Germline CDR1 and CDR2: KGHDR and SFDVKD. CDR3 size: 13 residues. The CDR3 DNA follows: TGTGCCACCAGTGATTTGCAGGACGAGACCCAGTACTTC. Translation gives CATSDLQDETQYF.

This chain joins TRBV30 and TRBJ1-4, with a weak D call TRBD1 (6 bases). The CDR3 has 19 amino acids. The V end lost 1 base, the J end lost 0 bases, and 21 bases lay between the germline ends. The germline V gene encodes CDR1 GTSNPN and CDR2 SVGIG (reference sequence). CDR3 sequence: CAWSAGGLTGFATNEKLFF. The CDR3 bases are TGTGCCTGGAGTGCGGGGGGCCTTACCGGCTTTGCAACTAATGAAAAACTGTTTTTT.

The CDR3: CSAHRGEYEQYF. As DNA, the CDR3 is TGCAGTGCTCACAGGGGGGAGTACGAGCAGTACTTC. J is TRBJ2-7 and V is TRBV20-1; 8 nucleotides match TRBD1. Losses at the gene ends were 5 bases for V and 4 bases for J; bases not matched to a gene: 4. Germline CDR1 DFQATT, CDR2 SNEGSKA (reference sequence). The CDR3 totals 12 residues.

V gene TRBV3-1 combines with J gene TRBJ2-3, with D tentatively TRBD1 or TRBD2 (6 bases each). Germline-derived CDR1 and CDR2 are LGHDT and YNNKEL (reference sequence). The CDR3 has 17 amino acids. The germline V and J ends were trimmed by 1 base and 2 bases, with 16 bases remaining between them. DNA of the CDR3: TGTGCCAGCAGCCAAGGGGCGCGGGACATTCTCACAGATACGCAGTATTTT. Translating it yields CASSQGARDILTDTQYF.

There are a few counts of this clonotype. V is TRBV7-6 and J is TRBJ2-2; D tentatively fits TRBD1 or TRBD2 (6 bases each). The CDR3 loop spans 16 amino acids. The V end was cut by 5 bases, the J end by 0 bases, with 13 bases between. The germline gives CDR1 SGHVS, CDR2 FNYEAQ. The CDR3 loop is CASSPSGGANTGELFF. CDR3 nucleotide sequence: TGTGCCAGCAGCCCCTCCGGGGGCGCGAACACCGGGGAGCTGTTTTTT.

As DNA, the CDR3 is TGCAGTGCTTGGGAGCGGAGCTCCTACGAGCAGTACTTC. Protein sequence: CSAWERSSYEQYF. The V gene is TRBV20-1, the J gene TRBJ2-7, with D perhaps TRBD2 (5 bases). The V gene lost 5 bases and the J gene lost 0 bases, with 11 bases spanning the gap. Germline V gene lookup returns CDR1 DFQATT and CDR2 SNEGSKA (reference sequence). The CDR3 loop spans 13 amino acids.

This clonotype occurred a few times. The genes are TRBV30 and TRBJ2-5, with TRBD1 as a possible D gene (7 bases). The CDR3 has 13 amino acids. Per the germline V gene, CDR1 is GTSNPN and CDR2 is SVGIG (reference sequence). Trimming stripped 4 bases from V and 2 bases from J, with 11 bases between. CDR3 sequence reads: CAWNQGGQETQYF. Written as DNA, the CDR3 is TGTGCCTGGAATCAGGGGGGACAAGAGACCCAGTACTTC. Supplemented by reference TRBV30 and TRBJ2-5, the full variable domain reads SQTIHQWPATLVQPVGSPLSLECTVEGTSNPNLYWYRQAAGRGLQLLFYSVGIGQISSEVPQNLSASRPQDRQFILSSKKLLLSDSGFYLCAWNQGGQETQYFGPGTRLLVL.

This clonotype has a handful of counts. V usage is TRBV5-1 and J usage is TRBJ1-1, with TRBD1 matching over 7 bases. Germline V gene lookup returns CDR1 SGHRS and CDR2 YFSETQ. V shed 4 bases and J 4 bases; nucleotides not matched to a gene: 7. CDR3 length: 14 residues. The CDR3 sequence is CASSIRQGPTEAFF. The DNA for the CDR3 is TGCGCCAGCAGCATTAGACAGGGACCCACTGAAGCTTTCTTT.

The chain employs TRBV15 and TRBJ1-5; 7 nucleotides align to TRBD1. This CDR3 is built from 17 residues. Germline CDR1 LNHNV, CDR2 YYDKDF (reference sequence). The V segment lost 2 bases and the J segment 2 bases; nucleotides outside the gene matches: 9. CDR3 sequence: CATSRTQGVQRNQPQHF. The CDR3 DNA reads TGTGCCACCAGCAGAACTCAGGGGGTACAGCGCAATCAGCCCCAGCATTTT.

The V gene is TRBV7-9, the J gene TRBJ2-1; D is undetermined. The CDR3 has 11 amino acids. Germline V lookup: CDR1 SEHNR, CDR2 FQNEAQ (reference sequence). V was clipped by 5 bases and J by 8 bases, with 7 bases between them. The CDR3 spells CASSPFDEQFF. In nucleotides, the CDR3 is TGTGCCAGCAGCCCCTTCGATGAGCAGTTCTTC.

The CDR3 protein is CASSLSRGAKNIQYF. The CDR3 nucleotides read TGTGCCAGCAGTCTTTCCCGGGGGGCCAAAAACATTCAGTACTTC. The chain employs TRBV7-2 and TRBJ2-4; D may be TRBD2 (6 bases). The V gene lost 6 bases and the J gene lost 1 base, with 13 bases spanning the gap. The CDR3 consists of 15 residues. Germline CDR1 SGHTA, CDR2 FQGNSA.

The CDR3 DNA sequence: TGTGCCAGCAGTTTTTTGGGAGTTGACTCACCCCTCCACTTT. This encodes CASSFLGVDSPLHF. This rearrangement joins TRBV27 to TRBJ1-6; D is uncertain. CDR1 MNHEY and CDR2 SMNVEV come from the germline V gene (reference sequence). V was clipped by 3 bases and J by 10 bases, with 13 bases between them. The CDR3 runs to 14 residues.

This clonotype has only a few counts. The chain uses TRBV10-3 and TRBJ2-1; possibly TRBD1 for D (6 bases). The CDR3 is 12 amino acids. Germline V gene lookup returns CDR1 ENHRY and CDR2 SYGVKD. V dropped 5 bases and J dropped 8 bases, with 10 bases sitting between them. The chain's CDR3 is CAISQQGDEQFF. The CDR3 DNA is TGTGCCATCAGTCAACAGGGAGATGAGCAGTTCTTC.

CDR3 region: CASSKTGRGGNTEAFF. The DNA of the CDR3 is TGTGCCAGCAGCAAGACAGGTCGTGGGGGGAACACTGAAGCTTTCTTT. The V call is TRBV28, the J call TRBJ1-1; tentatively, D is TRBD1 (6 bases). The CDR3 runs 16 residues. V was trimmed by 6 bases and J by 1 base, leaving 18 bases between them. Germline V CDR1 and CDR2: MDHEN, SYDVKM.

J is TRBJ1-6 and V is TRBV5-1; no firm D call. The CDR3 has 17 amino acids. The germline CDR1 and CDR2 sequences are SGHRS and YFSETQ. Trimming left V 0 bases short and J 4 bases short, with 14 bases between. As DNA, the CDR3 is TGCGCCAGCAGCTTGGACGAGGCGAACCAATATAATTCACCCCTCCACTTT. It encodes CASSLDEANQYNSPLHF.

The J gene is TRBJ2-5, the V gene TRBV7-2; D remains unclear. Germline V gene lookup returns CDR1 SGHTA and CDR2 FQGNSA. The germline V and J ends were trimmed by 2 bases and 3 bases, with 7 bases remaining between them. The CDR3 loop spans 13 amino acids. CDR3: CASSLIPKETQYF. Here the CDR3 DNA reads TGTGCCAGCAGCTTAATCCCCAAAGAGACCCAGTACTTC.

This clonotype was seen many times. The genes are TRBV20-1 and TRBJ2-7, with TRBD1 as a possible D gene (6 bases). The CDR3 runs to 13 residues. V shed 5 bases and J shed 3 bases, with 14 bases lying between them. The germline gives CDR1 DFQATT, CDR2 SNEGSKA (reference sequence). This CDR3 reads CSAPTAGDYEQYF. The CDR3 DNA follows: TGCAGTGCTCCAACGGCAGGGGACTACGAGCAGTACTTC.

The chain has TRBV11-2 and TRBJ1-6; D is perhaps TRBD1 (5 bases). CDR3 length equals 18 residues. V shed 5 bases and J shed 2 bases, with 19 bases lying between them. Germline V gene lookup returns CDR1 SGHAT and CDR2 FQNNGV. For the CDR3, the DNA is TGTGCCAGCAGCCCTGCCCGGCGGGGGAAAACCTATAATTCACCCCTCCACTTT. It yields the protein CASSPARRGKTYNSPLHF.

The chain joins TRBV5-6 to TRBJ2-5, with a tentative D call TRBD1 (6 bases). In germline, CDR1 is SGHDT, CDR2 YYEEEE. The CDR3 totals 15 residues. Trimming removed 4 bases from V and 1 base from J, with 14 bases in between. As DNA, the CDR3 is TGTGCCAGCAGCACTTTGGACAGATTCCAAGAGACCCAGTACTTC. The encoded protein is CASSTLDRFQETQYF.

V gene TRBV2 combines with J gene TRBJ1-5; tentative D call: TRBD1 (6 bases). The CDR3 loop spans 15 amino acids. Germline loops: CDR1 SNHLY, CDR2 FYNNEI. V gave up 5 bases and J gave up 0 bases, with 11 bases separating them. In nucleotides, the CDR3 is TGTGCCAGCAGTTCGGACAGATATAGCAATCAGCCCCAGCATTTT. Translating it yields CASSSDRYSNQPQHF.

This chain joins TRBV7-2 and TRBJ1-2; 8 nucleotides match TRBD1. J gave up 4 bases and V 0 bases, and 4 bases lay outside the gene matches. This CDR3 is built from 15 residues. Germline V gives CDR1 SGHTA, CDR2 FQGNSA. The chain's CDR3 is CASSLAQGAVYGYTF. CDR3 nucleotide sequence: TGTGCCAGCAGCTTAGCCCAGGGGGCAGTCTATGGCTACACCTTC. The variable domain in full, with the rest retrieved from reference TRBV7-2 and TRBJ1-2, is GAGVSQSPSNKVTEKGKDVELRCDPISGHTALYWYRQSLGQGLEFLIYFQGNSAPDKSGLPSDRFSAERTGGSVSTLTIQRTQQEDSAVYLCASSLAQGAVYGYTFGSGTRLTVV.